This T cell receptor (beta chain) was profiled in a study of identical twins. This clonotype has a handful of counts. Using its own MiXCR run on the 5' RACE reads, TCRdb lists one record per CDR3 protein. Of a few hundred thousand distinct CDR3 sequences listed, about 11% were seen once; the top ten hold more than 8%. Germline loops: CDR1 SGHVS, CDR2 FQNEAQ. V dropped 4 bases and J dropped 4 bases, with 16 bases sitting between them. This CDR3 is 15 amino acids long. The specimen was memory T cells sorted from blood. This chain links TRBV7-8 with TRBJ1-1; weak D call: TRBD1 (6 bases). The receptor was derived from a man aged 45 to 65 in good health. The CDR3 spells CASSWRVGGGTEAFF. The DNA of the CDR3 is TGTGCCAGCAGCTGGAGGGTCGGGGGCGGCACTGAAGCTTTCTTT.